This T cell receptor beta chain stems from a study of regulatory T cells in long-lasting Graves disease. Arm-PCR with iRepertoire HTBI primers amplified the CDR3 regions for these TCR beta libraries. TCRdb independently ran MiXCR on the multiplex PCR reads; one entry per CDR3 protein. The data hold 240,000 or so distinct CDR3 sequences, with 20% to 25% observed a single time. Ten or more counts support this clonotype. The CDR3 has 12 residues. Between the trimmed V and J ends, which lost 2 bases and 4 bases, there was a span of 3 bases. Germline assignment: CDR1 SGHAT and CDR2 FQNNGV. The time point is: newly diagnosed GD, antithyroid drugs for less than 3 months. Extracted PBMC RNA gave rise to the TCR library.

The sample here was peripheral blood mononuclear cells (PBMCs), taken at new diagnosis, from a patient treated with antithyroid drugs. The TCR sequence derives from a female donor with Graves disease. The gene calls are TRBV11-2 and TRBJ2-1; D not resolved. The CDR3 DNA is TGTGCCAGCAGCTTATGGTACAATGAGCAGTTCTTC. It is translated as CASSLWYNEQFF.